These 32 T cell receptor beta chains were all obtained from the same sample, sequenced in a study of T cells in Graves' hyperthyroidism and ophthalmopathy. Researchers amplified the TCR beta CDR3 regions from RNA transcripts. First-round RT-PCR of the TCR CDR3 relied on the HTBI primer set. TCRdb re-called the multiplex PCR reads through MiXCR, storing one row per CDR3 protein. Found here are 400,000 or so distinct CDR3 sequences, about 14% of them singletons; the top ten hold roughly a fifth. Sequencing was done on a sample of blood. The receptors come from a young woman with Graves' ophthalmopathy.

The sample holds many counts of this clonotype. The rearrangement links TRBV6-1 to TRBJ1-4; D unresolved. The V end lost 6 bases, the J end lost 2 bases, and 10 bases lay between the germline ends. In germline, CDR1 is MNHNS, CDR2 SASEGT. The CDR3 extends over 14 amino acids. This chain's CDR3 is CASRRTATNEKLFF. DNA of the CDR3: TGTGCCAGCAGAAGGACCGCTACTAATGAAAAACTGTTTTTT.

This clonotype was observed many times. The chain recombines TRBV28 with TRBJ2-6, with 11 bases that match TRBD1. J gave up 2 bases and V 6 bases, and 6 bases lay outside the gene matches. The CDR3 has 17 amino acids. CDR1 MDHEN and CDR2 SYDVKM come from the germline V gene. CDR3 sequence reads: CASRLGQGVAGANVLTF. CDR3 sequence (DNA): TGTGCCAGCAGGTTGGGACAGGGGGTAGCTGGGGCCAACGTCCTGACTTTC.

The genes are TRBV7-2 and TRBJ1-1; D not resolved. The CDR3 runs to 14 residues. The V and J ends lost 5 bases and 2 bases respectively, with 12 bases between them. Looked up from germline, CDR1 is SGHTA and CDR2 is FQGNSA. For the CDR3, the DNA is TGTGCCAGCAGCCCCGAATCCTTAAACACTGAAGCTTTCTTT. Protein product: CASSPESLNTEAFF. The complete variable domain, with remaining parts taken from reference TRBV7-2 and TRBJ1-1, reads GAGVSQSPSNKVTEKGKDVELRCDPISGHTALYWYRQSLGQGLEFLIYFQGNSAPDKSGLPSDRFSAERTGGSVSTLTIQRTQQEDSAVYLCASSPESLNTEAFFGQGTRLTVV.

The CDR3 nucleotides are TGTGCCACCAGTGATGGGGCTAGCGGGAGGGCCGTCTACAATGAGCAGTTCTTC. Its translation: CATSDGASGRAVYNEQFF. The chain uses TRBV24-1 and TRBJ2-1; 12 nucleotides agree with TRBD2. The CDR3 covers 18 residues. The junction had 8 bases not matched to a gene; V was cut back by 3 bases and J by 3 bases. From germline, CDR1 is KGHDR and CDR2 SFDVKD.

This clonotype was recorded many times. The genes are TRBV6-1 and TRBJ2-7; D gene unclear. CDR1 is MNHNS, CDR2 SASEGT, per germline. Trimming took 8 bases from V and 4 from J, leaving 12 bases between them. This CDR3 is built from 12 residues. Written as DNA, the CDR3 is TGTGCCAGCTCACGGAAGGGATACGAGCAGTACTTC. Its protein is CASSRKGYEQYF.

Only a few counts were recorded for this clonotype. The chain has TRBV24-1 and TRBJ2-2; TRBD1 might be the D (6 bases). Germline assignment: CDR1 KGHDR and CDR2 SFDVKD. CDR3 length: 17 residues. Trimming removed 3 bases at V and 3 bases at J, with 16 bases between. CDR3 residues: CATSDPTGRDYTGELFF. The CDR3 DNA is TGTGCCACCAGTGATCCCACAGGGCGCGATTACACCGGGGAGCTGTTTTTT.

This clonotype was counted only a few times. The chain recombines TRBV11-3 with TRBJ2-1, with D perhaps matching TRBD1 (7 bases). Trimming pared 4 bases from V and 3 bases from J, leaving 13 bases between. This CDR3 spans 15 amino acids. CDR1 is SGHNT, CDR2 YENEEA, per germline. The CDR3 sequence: CASSSRDSFYNEQFF. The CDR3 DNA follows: TGTGCCAGCAGCTCGCGGGACAGTTTCTACAATGAGCAGTTCTTC.

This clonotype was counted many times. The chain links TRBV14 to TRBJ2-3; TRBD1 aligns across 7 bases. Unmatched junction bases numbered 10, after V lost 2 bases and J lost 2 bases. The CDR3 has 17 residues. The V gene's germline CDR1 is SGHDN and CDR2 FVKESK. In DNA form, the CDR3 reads TGTGCCAGCAGCCAAACAGGGGCCCTGACTTCCACAGATACGCAGTATTTT. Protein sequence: CASSQTGALTSTDTQYF.

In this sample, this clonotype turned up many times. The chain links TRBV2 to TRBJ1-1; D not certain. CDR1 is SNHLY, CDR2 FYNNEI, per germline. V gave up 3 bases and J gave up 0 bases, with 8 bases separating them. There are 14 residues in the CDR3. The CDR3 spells CASSEEHMNTEAFF. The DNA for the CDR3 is TGTGCCAGCAGTGAGGAACACATGAACACTGAAGCTTTCTTT. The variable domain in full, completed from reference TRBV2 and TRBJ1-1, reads EPEVTQTPSHQVTQMGQEVILRCVPISNHLYFYWYRQILGQKVEFLVSFYNNEISEKSEIFDDQFSVERPDGSNFTLKIRSTKLEDSAMYFCASSEEHMNTEAFFGQGTRLTVV.

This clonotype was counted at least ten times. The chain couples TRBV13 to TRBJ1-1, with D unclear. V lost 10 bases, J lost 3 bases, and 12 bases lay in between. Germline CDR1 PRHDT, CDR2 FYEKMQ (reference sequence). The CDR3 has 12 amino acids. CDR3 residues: CATAEGDTEAFF. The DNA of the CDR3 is TGTGCCACAGCCGAGGGAGACACTGAAGCTTTCTTT. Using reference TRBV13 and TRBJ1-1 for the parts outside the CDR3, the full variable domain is AAGVIQSPRHLIKEKRETATLKCYPIPRHDTVYWYQQGPGQDPQFLISFYEKMQSDKGSIPDRFSAQQFSDYHSELNMSSLELGDSALYFCATAEGDTEAFFGQGTRLTVV.

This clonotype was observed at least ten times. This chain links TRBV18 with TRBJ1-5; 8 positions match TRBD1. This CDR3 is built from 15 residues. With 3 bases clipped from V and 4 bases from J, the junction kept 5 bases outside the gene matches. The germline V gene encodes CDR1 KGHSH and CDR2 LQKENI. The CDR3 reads CASSPGQAANQPQHF. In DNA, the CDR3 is TGTGCCAGCTCACCGGGACAGGCCGCTAATCAGCCCCAGCATTTT.

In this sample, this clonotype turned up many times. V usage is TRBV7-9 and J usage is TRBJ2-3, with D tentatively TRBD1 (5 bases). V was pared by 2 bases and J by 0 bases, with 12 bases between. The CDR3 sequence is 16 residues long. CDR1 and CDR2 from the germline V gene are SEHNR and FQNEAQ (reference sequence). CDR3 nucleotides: TGTGCCAGCAGCTTACGGCAGGGCCTGAGCACAGATACGCAGTATTTT. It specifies CASSLRQGLSTDTQYF. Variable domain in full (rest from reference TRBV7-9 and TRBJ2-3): DTGVSQNPRHKITKRGQNVTFRCDPISEHNRLYWYRQTLGQGPEFLTYFQNEAQLEKSRLLSDRFSAERPKGSFSTLEIQRTEQGDSAMYLCASSLRQGLSTDTQYFGPGTRLTVL.

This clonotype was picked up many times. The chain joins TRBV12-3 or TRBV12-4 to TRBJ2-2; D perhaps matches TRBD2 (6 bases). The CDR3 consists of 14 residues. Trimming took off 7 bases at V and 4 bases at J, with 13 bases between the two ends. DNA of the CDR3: TGTGCCAGCATTAAACGACTAGTCACCGGGGAGCTGTTTTTT. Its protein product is CASIKRLVTGELFF.

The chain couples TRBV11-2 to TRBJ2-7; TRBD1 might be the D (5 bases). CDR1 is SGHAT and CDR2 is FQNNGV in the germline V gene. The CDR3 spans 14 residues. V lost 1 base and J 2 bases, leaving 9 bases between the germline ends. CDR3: CASSLVEGAYEQYF. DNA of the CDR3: TGTGCCAGCAGCTTAGTTGAAGGGGCCTACGAGCAGTACTTC.

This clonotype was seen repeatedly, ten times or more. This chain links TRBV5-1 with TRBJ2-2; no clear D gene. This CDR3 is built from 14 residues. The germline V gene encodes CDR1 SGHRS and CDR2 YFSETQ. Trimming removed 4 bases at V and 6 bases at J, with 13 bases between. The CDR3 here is CASSTMTLPGELFF. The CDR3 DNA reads TGCGCCAGCAGCACCATGACCCTCCCCGGGGAGCTGTTTTTT.

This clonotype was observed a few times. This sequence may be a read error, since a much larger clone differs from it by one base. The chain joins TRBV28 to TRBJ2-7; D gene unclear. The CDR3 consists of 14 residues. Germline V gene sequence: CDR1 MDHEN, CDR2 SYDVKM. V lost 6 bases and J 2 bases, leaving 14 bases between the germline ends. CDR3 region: CASSGRSVTYEQYF. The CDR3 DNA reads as TGTGCCAGCAGCGGGCGAAGTGTCACCTACGAGCAGTACTTC.

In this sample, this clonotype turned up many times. The CDR3 DNA sequence: TGTGCCAGCAGTTTGACAAATGAGCAGTTCTTC. Translating gives CASSLTNEQFF. The J gene is TRBJ2-1, the V gene TRBV28; no reliable D call. Trimming left V 3 bases short and J 7 bases short, with 4 bases between. The CDR3 extends over 11 amino acids. The germline CDR1 and CDR2 sequences are MDHEN and SYDVKM.

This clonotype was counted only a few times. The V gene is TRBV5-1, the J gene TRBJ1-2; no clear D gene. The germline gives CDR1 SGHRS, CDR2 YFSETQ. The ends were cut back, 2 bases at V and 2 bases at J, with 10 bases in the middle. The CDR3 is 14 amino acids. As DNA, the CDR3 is TGCGCCAGCAGCTTTGGCCAGTTAAACTATGGCTACACCTTC. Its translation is CASSFGQLNYGYTF.

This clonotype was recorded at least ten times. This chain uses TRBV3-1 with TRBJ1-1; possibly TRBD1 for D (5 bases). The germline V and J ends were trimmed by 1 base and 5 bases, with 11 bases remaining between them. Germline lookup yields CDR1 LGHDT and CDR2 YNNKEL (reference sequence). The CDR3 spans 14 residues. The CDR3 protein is CASSQVTEGTEAFF. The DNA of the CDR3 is TGTGCCAGCAGCCAAGTGACAGAGGGAACTGAAGCTTTCTTT.

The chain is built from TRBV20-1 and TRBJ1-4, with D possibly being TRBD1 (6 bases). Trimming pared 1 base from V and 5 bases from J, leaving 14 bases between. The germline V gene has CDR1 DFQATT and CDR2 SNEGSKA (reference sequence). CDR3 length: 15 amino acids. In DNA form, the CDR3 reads TGCAGTGCTAGAGGACTAGCGGGGGCCAATGAAAAACTGTTTTTT. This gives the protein CSARGLAGANEKLFF.

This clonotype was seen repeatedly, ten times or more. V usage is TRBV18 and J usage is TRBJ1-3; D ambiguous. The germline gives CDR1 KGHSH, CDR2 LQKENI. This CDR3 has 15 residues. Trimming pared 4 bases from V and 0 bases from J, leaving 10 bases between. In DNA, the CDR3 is TGTGCCAGCTCACATCCGCTGGACTCTGGAAACACCATATATTTT. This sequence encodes CASSHPLDSGNTIYF.

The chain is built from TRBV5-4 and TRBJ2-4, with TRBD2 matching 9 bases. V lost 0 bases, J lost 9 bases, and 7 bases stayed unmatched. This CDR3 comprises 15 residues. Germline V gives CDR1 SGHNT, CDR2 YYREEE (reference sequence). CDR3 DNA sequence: TGTGCCAGCAGCTTGGCCTCTAGCGGGGTCGGCATTCAGTACTTC. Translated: CASSLASSGVGIQYF. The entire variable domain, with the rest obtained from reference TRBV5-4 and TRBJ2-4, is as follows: ETGVTQSPTHLIKTRGQQVTLRCSSQSGHNTVSWYQQALGQGPQFIFQYYREEENGRGNFPPRFSGLQFPNYSSELNVNALELDDSALYLCASSLASSGVGIQYFGAGTRLSVL.

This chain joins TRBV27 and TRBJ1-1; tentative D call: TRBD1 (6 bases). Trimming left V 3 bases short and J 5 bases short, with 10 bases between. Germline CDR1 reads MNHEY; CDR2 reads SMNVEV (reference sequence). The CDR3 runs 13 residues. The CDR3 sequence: CASSFQGRTEAFF. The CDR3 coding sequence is TGTGCCAGCAGTTTCCAGGGGAGGACTGAAGCTTTCTTT.

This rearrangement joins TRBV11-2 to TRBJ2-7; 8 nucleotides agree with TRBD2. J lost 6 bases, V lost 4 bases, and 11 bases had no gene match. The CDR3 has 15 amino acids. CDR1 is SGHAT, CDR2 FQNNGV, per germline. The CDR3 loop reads CASSWNLAGDVEQYF. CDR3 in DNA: TGTGCCAGCAGCTGGAACCTAGCGGGTGACGTCGAGCAGTACTTC.

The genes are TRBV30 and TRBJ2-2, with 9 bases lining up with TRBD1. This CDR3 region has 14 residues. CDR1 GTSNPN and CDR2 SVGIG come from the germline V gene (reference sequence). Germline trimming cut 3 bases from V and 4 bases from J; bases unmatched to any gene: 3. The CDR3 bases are TGTGCCTGGAGACAGGGGGCGGCCACCGGGGAGCTGTTTTTT. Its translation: CAWRQGAATGELFF.

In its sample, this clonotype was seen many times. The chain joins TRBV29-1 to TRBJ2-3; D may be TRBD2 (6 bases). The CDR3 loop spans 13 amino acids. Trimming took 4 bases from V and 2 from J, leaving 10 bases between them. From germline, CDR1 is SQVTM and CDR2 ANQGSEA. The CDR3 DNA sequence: TGCAGCGTTGCCGGCGGGGACACAGATACGCAGTATTTT. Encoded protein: CSVAGGDTDTQYF.

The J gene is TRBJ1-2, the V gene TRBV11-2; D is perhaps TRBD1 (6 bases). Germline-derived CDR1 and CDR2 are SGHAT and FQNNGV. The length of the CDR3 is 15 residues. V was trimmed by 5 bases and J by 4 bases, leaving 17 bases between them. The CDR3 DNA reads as TGTGCCAGCAGCCCCTTGATAGGCAGGGGCTATGGCTACACCTTC. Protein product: CASSPLIGRGYGYTF.

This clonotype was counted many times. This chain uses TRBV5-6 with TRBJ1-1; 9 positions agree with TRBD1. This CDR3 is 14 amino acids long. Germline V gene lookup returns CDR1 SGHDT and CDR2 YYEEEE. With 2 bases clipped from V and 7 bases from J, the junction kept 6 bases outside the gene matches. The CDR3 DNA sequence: TGTGCCAGCAGCTTCCCGGACAGGGGTGGTGAAGCTTTCTTT. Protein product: CASSFPDRGGEAFF.

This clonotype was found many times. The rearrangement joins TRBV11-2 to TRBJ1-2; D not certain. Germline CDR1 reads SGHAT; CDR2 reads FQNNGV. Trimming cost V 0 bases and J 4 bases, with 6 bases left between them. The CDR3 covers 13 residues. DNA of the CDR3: TGTGCCAGCAGCTTAGACGAGTTCTATGGCTACACCTTC. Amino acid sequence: CASSLDEFYGYTF.

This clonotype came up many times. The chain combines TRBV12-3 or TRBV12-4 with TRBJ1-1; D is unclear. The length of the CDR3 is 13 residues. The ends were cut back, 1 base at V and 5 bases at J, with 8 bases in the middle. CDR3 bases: TGTGCCAGCAGTTTAGATTTTAGAACTGAAGCTTTCTTT. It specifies CASSLDFRTEAFF.

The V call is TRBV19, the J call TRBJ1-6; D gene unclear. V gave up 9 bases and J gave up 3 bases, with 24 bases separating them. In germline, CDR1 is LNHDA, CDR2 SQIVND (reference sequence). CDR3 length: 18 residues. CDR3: CASRFYSSGFDYNSPLHF. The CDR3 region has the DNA TGTGCCAGCCGGTTCTATTCTTCCGGCTTTGACTATAATTCACCCCTCCACTTT.

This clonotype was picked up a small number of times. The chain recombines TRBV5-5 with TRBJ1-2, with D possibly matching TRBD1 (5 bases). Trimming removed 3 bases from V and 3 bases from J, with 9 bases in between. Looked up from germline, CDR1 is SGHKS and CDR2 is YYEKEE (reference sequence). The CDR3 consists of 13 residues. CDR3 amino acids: CASSSQGYYGYTF. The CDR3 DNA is TGTGCCAGCAGCTCCCAGGGTTACTATGGCTACACCTTC.